Described below is a single TCR beta chain sequence and its context. Its antigen is currently unknown. The PCR contained 60 Vbeta and 13 Jbeta primers. Profiling relied on immunoSEQ multiplex PCR, and the TCRdb table lists in-frame clones only, not all of them. Its table records 70,000 or so clones. The donors gave bone marrow, and they were healthy. The ends were cut back, 5 bases at V and 8 bases at J, with 9 bases in the middle. This CDR3 is 11 amino acids long. Germline V gives CDR1 LGHNT, CDR2 FRNRAP. This specimen belongs to a study of cytomegalovirus exposure and HLA in healthy donors. Overall study context: Earlier, 200 million or so T cells were analyzed, and fewer than 120 million unique TCR beta sequences were found among them. Approximately 85 million unique TCRs from HLA-typed donors made up an early data release. Overall study findings and caveats: In an earlier analysis, in 540 or so donors, most V segments appeared productive either ~87% or ~30% of the time.

The sequence came from a boy between 10 and 17 years old in good health and CMV-seronegative. Material: PBMCs. The rearrangement joins TRBV12-5 to TRBJ1-1; D is uncertain. CDR3 protein: CASGVSIEAFF. The CDR3 nucleotides are TGTGCTAGTGGTGTCTCTATCGAAGCTTTCTTT.